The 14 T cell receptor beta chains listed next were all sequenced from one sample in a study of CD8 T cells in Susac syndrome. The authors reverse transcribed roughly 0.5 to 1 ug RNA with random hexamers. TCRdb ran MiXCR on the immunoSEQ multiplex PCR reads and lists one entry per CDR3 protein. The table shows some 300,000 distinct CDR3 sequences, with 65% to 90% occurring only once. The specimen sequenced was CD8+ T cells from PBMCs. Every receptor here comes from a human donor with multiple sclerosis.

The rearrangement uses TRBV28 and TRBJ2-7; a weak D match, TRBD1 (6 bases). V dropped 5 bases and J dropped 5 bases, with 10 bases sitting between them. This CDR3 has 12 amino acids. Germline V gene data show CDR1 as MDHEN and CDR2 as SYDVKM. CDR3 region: CASSQDSDEQYF. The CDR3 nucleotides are TGTGCCAGCAGTCAGGACAGCGACGAGCAGTACTTC.

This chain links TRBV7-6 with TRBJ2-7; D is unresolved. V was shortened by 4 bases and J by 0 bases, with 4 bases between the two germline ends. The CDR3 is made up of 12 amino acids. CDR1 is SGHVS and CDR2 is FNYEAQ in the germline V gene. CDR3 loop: CASSSISYEQYF. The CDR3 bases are TGTGCCAGCAGCTCCATCTCCTACGAGCAGTACTTC.

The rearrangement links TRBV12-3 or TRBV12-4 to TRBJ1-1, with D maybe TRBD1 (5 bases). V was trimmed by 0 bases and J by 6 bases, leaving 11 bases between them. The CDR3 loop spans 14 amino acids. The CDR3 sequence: CASSLAVRVAEAFF. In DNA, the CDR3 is TGTGCCAGCAGTTTAGCGGTCAGGGTTGCTGAAGCTTTCTTT.

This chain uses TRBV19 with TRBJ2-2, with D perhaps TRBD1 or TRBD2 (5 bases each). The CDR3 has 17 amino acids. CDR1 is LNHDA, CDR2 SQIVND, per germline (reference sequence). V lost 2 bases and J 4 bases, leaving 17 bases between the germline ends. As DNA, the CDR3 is TGTGCCAGTAGTATACCCCCGGGGCCCGCGGGCACCGGGGAGCTGTTTTTT. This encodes CASSIPPGPAGTGELFF.

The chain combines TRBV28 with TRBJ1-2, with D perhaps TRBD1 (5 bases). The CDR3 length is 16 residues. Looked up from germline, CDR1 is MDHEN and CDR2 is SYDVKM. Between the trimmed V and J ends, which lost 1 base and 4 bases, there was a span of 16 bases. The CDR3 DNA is TGTGCCAGCAGTTTATCCGCGGGGCAGGACTTCTATGGCTACACCTTC. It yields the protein CASSLSAGQDFYGYTF.

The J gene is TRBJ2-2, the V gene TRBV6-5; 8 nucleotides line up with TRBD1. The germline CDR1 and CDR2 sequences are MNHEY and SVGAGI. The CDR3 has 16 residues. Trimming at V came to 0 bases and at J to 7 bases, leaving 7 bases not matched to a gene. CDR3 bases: TGTGCCAGCAGTTACTCCCCAGGGGGCAATGGCGGGGAGCTGTTTTTT. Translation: CASSYSPGGNGGELFF.

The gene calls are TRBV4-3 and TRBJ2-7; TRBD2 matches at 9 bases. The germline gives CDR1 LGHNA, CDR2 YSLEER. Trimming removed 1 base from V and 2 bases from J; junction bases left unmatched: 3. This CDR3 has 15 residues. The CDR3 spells CASSQVTSGTYEQYF. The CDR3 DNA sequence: TGCGCCAGCAGCCAAGTGACTAGCGGTACCTACGAGCAGTACTTC.

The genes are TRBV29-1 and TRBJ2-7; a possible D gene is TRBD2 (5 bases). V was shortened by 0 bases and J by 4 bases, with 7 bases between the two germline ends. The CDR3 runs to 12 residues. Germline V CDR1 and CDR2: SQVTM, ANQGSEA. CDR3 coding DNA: TGCAGCGTTGAAGAGAGGGCTTACGAGCAGTACTTC. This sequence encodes CSVEERAYEQYF.

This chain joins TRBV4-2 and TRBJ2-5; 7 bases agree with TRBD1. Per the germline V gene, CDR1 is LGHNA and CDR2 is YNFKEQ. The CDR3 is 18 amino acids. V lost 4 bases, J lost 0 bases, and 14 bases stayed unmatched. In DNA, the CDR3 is TGTGCCAGCAGCCGAGGGCCCCCGGGACAGAGGTACCAAGAGACCCAGTACTTC. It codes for CASSRGPPGQRYQETQYF.

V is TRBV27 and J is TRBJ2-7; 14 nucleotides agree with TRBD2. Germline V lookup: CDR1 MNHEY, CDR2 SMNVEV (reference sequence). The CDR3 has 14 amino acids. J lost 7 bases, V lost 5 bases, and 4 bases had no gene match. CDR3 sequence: CASSMGLAGEEQYF. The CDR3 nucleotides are TGTGCCAGCAGTATGGGACTAGCGGGAGAAGAGCAGTACTTC.

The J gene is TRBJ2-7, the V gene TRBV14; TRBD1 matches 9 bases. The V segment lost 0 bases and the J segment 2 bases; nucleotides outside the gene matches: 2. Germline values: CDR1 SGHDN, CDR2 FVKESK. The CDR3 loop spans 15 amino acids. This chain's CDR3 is CASSQDRQGAYEQYF. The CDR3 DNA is TGTGCCAGCAGCCAAGATAGACAGGGGGCCTACGAGCAGTACTTC.

CDR3 DNA sequence: TGTGCCAGCAGCTTGGAGGTCGAGGCCGGGGAGCTGTTTTTT. Translation: CASSLEVEAGELFF. This sequence joins TRBV7-6 and TRBJ2-2, with a possible D match to TRBD2 (5 bases). This CDR3 spans 14 amino acids. The V and J ends lost 3 bases and 6 bases respectively, with 11 bases between them. From germline, CDR1 is SGHVS and CDR2 FNYEAQ.

The CDR3 coding sequence is TGTGCCAGCAGCTTCTACGGGACACCCCAAGAGACCCAGTACTTC. Its protein product is CASSFYGTPQETQYF. The rearrangement uses TRBV7-9 and TRBJ2-5; tentative D call: TRBD1 (6 bases). CDR3 length: 15 amino acids. Trimming removed 3 bases at V and 1 base at J, with 12 bases between. Germline-derived CDR1 and CDR2 are SEHNR and FQNEAQ (reference sequence).

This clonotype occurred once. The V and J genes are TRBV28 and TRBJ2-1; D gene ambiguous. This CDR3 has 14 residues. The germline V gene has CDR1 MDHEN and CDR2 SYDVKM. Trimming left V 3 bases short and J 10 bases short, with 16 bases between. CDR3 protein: CASSLREMGREQFF. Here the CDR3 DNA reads TGTGCCAGCAGTTTGCGCGAGATGGGTAGGGAGCAGTTCTTC.